Following are 5 T cell receptor beta chains from one sample sequenced in a study of blood T cell repertoires in COVID-19. Clones were sequenced by immunoSEQ multiplex PCR, and TCRdb holds only the in-frame ones, with some missing. The data hold under 75,000 clones, with approximately 90% observed a single time. Sequences were obtained from peripheral blood. The source of these receptors is a man over 45 with acute or convalescent COVID-19.

This chain connects TRBV9 to TRBJ2-5; 8 bases fit TRBD1. Germline V gene sequence: CDR1 SGDLS, CDR2 YYNGEE. The CDR3 is 13 residues long. Unmatched junction bases numbered 4, after V lost 4 bases and J lost 5 bases. CDR3 sequence (DNA): TGTGCCAGCAGCCCCCGACAGGGGGAGACCCAGTACTTC. Its protein is CASSPRQGETQYF.

This chain links TRBV7-9 with TRBJ2-3; 10 nucleotides match TRBD2. The CDR3 consists of 16 residues. V lost 5 bases, J lost 2 bases, and 7 bases stayed unmatched. Germline CDR1 is SEHNR and CDR2 is FQNEAQ (reference sequence). CDR3 in DNA: TGTGCCAGCAGCCATACTAGCGGGGAGATCACAGATACGCAGTATTTT. Translated, it gives CASSHTSGEITDTQYF.

This chain joins TRBV28 and TRBJ1-2, with 8 positions matching TRBD1. V dropped 6 bases and J dropped 7; count of bases not matched to a gene: 10. This CDR3 comprises 14 residues. CDR1 is MDHEN and CDR2 is SYDVKM in the germline V gene. Here the CDR3 reads CASRIQGDLSGYTF. Here the CDR3 DNA reads TGTGCCAGCAGAATACAGGGGGATTTGAGTGGCTACACCTTC.

V gene TRBV4-3 combines with J gene TRBJ2-5; the D is unclear. The CDR3 runs 13 residues. The germline CDR1 and CDR2 sequences are LGHNA and YSLEER. The V end lost 0 bases, the J end lost 3 bases, and 5 bases lay between the germline ends. The CDR3 DNA reads as TGCGCCAGCAGCCAAGATCTTGAAGAGACCCAGTACTTC. Encoded protein: CASSQDLEETQYF.

The chain carries TRBV7-2 and TRBJ1-1; D not resolved. The CDR3 spans 14 residues. Trimming took 1 base from V and 6 from J, leaving 12 bases between them. The germline V gene has CDR1 SGHTA and CDR2 FQGNSA. The CDR3 DNA reads as TGTGCCAGCAGCTTAGGAGGAGGGTTCGCTGAAGCTTTCTTT. The encoded protein is CASSLGGGFAEAFF.